This TCR beta chain was documented in a study of beta chain features in type 1 diabetes. In this sample, this clone turned up a few times. No antigen is known for it. Since all of the isolated RNA was reverse transcribed, expressed TCRB transcripts were what got sequenced. TCRdb's table, derived via immunoSEQ multiplex PCR, lists solely in-frame clones and lacks some. Of some 360,000 clones detected, about 20% appear once; the ten largest clones hold roughly 0.045%. From germline, CDR1 is SGHRS and CDR2 YFSETQ. The CDR3 length is 16 residues. V was cut by 1 base and J by 0 bases, with 13 bases left in between. Each of the CD4+ naive, central memory, regulatory and stem cell-like memory populations was sorted via CD45RO/CCR7/CD25/CD127/CD95/CD27. General study points: It was among patients, rather than healthy donors, that naive, central memory and Treg TCRB repertoires appeared more similar.

Sequencing used naive CD4+ T cells from blood. The V and J genes are TRBV5-1 and TRBJ1-1; a possible D gene is TRBD1 (5 bases). The receptor comes from a woman aged 18-29 years in good health. The CDR3 nucleotides read TGCGCCAGCAGCTTGAGTACAGGACCCATGAACACTGAAGCTTTCTTT. It translates to CASSLSTGPMNTEAFF.